This T cell receptor (beta chain) appears in the sequencing data of a study of shared clonotypes between healthy human individuals. It was CD45RO-negative cells, positively selected for CCR7, that made up naive CD8 cells, with terminally differentiated effector memory CD45RA+ cells excluded. Assay: immunoSEQ multiplex PCR; the TCRdb copy retains only in-frame clones and omits some. The sample yields approximately 720,000 clones, 92% seen once. The sequencing input was naive CD8+ T cells sorted from blood. This sequence was found in a man younger than 40 in good health.

The CDR3 DNA sequence: TGTGCCAGCAGCGCGGCAACCAAGCAAGAGACCCAGTACTTC. It is translated as CASSAATKQETQYF. The chain links TRBV5-4 to TRBJ2-5; no reliable D call. Germline-derived CDR1 and CDR2 are SGHNT and YYREEE (reference sequence). The CDR3 has 14 amino acids. Trimming took off 4 bases at V and 2 bases at J, with 12 bases between the two ends. Looking up the rest from reference TRBV5-4 and TRBJ2-5 gives the full variable domain: ETGVTQSPTHLIKTRGQQVTLRCSSQSGHNTVSWYQQALGQGPQFIFQYYREEENGRGNFPPRFSGLQFPNYSSELNVNALELDDSALYLCASSAATKQETQYFGPGTRLLVL.